This T cell receptor (beta chain) was recorded in a study of radiation and T cells in renal cell carcinoma. Study-wide results and limits: From baseline, blood top tumor clonotypes peaked at 2 weeks post-radiation. Tumor samples were small regions of 0.9 to 1 g.

Treatment: 15 Gy SBRT to primary tumor, nephrectomy 4 weeks later. Nephrectomy followed 15 Gy stereotactic body radiation by 4 weeks. In regard to this clone: The target antigen is unknown.

V lost 3 bases and J lost 2, with 11 bases in between. From germline, CDR1 is MGHRA and CDR2 YSYEKL. The CDR3 is made up of 15 amino acids. Assay: immunoSEQ multiplex PCR; the TCRdb copy retains only in-frame clones and omits some. Found here are 15,000 to 20,000 clones, about 50% of them singletons; the top ten hold under 50%. V is TRBV4-1 and J is TRBJ2-1; no clear D gene. Source: tumor tissue, taken from a patient whose treatment included radiotherapy and nephrectomy. This clonotype was obtained from a woman aged 60 to 75 with renal cell carcinoma. DNA for the CDR3: TGCGCCAGCAGCCAGTCGTCTACGGCCTACAATGAGCAGTTCTTC. Amino acid sequence: CASSQSSTAYNEQFF.